Here is one TCR beta chain with its context. Its matching antigen is unknown. The germline V gene encodes CDR1 MNHEY and CDR2 SMNVEV (reference sequence). V lost 7 bases, J lost 7 bases, and 8 bases lay in between. The CDR3 consists of 12 residues. With baseline, cycle 4 day 1, and cycle 7 day 1 as timepoints, blood was sampled. The data are from a study of OX40 agonist ivuxolimab in advanced cancers. Overall study context: Intravenous ivuxolimab at 0.01 to 10 mg/kg was given to patients every 2 weeks. Hepatocellular carcinoma, melanoma, renal cell or head and neck cancer was diagnosed in the dose-escalation patients.

Study observations and caveats: Clonal expansion was seen in CD4+ and CD8+ blood T cells by week 6 at 0.1 to 3.0 mg/kg.

Using immunoSEQ multiplex PCR, the repertoire was profiled, and TCRdb retains in-frame clones only, with some absent. The sample includes 40,000 to 55,000 clones, around 85% of them seen just once. This chain uses TRBV27 with TRBJ1-6, with D unresolved. The specimen comprised CD4+ or CD8+ T cells sorted from blood, sampled in a trial of the OX40 agonist ivuxolimab. The source of this sequence is an adult with an advanced solid tumor such as melanoma, head and neck, liver or kidney cancer. CDR3 DNA: TGTGCCAGCAAAAGACCCAATTCACCCCTCCACTTT. This translates into CASKRPNSPLHF.